Listed here are 29 T cell receptor beta chains from one sample, sequenced in a study of a mutant IDH1 vaccine in newly diagnosed glioma. Time point indicated: baseline, week 1 (first vaccination visit). Treatment described: pre-vaccination baseline after standard-of-care therapy. Profiling relied on immunoSEQ multiplex PCR, and the TCRdb table lists in-frame clones only, not all of them. The sample contains approximately 92,000 clones, just under 80% of which appear only once. The material was PBMCs, obtained from a glioma patient treated with radiotherapy, temozolomide or both. These receptors originate from a man in his forties with glioma.

CDR3 nucleotides: TGTGCCAGTAGTATCCTGCAGGGAAACACCATATATTTT. This sequence encodes CASSILQGNTIYF. The chain uses TRBV19 and TRBJ1-3; D is uncertain. V dropped 3 bases and J dropped 4 bases, with 7 bases sitting between them. In germline, CDR1 is LNHDA, CDR2 SQIVND (reference sequence). The CDR3 is 13 residues long.

J is TRBJ1-1 and V is TRBV19, with D maybe TRBD1 (5 bases). This CDR3 contains 14 residues. Germline V gene data show CDR1 as LNHDA and CDR2 as SQIVND (reference sequence). V gave up 7 bases and J gave up 1 base, with 13 bases separating them. This CDR3 is CASTQVAGNTEAFF. In DNA form, the CDR3 reads TGTGCCAGTACACAGGTAGCGGGGAACACTGAAGCTTTCTTT.

This chain joins TRBV5-1 and TRBJ2-1, with TRBD2 identical over 8 bases. The CDR3 extends over 13 amino acids. V was pared by 3 bases and J by 10 bases, with 6 bases of the junction left unmatched. The germline CDR1 and CDR2 sequences are SGHRS and YFSETQ. CDR3 nucleotide sequence: TGCGCCAGCAGCTGGAGCGGGGGCGGAGAGCAGTTCTTC. Encoded protein: CASSWSGGGEQFF.

By proportion, this clone is large (0.1 to 1%). The V call is TRBV9, the J call TRBJ2-3, with 13 bases identical to TRBD2. The CDR3 spans 14 residues. Unmatched junction bases numbered 0, after V lost 4 bases and J lost 4 bases. Germline lookup yields CDR1 SGDLS and CDR2 YYNGEE. The CDR3 sequence is CASSTSGRADTQYF. The DNA of the CDR3 is TGTGCCAGCAGCACTAGCGGGAGGGCAGATACGCAGTATTTT.

The chain is built from TRBV4-1 and TRBJ2-2; 13 bases line up with TRBD2. CDR1 and CDR2 from the germline V gene are MGHRA and YSYEKL. The V gene end was trimmed by 4 bases and the J gene end by 8 bases; junction bases not matched to a gene: 7. This CDR3 is built from 16 residues. The CDR3 DNA follows: TGCGCCAGCAGCCCCGGGACTAGCGGGATTGCGGGGGAGCTGTTTTTT. It codes for CASSPGTSGIAGELFF.

The gene calls are TRBV5-1 and TRBJ2-3; no firm D call. This CDR3 spans 12 amino acids. V was clipped by 6 bases and J by 6 bases, with 11 bases between them. Germline assignment: CDR1 SGHRS and CDR2 YFSETQ. The CDR3 sequence is CASNSPGDTQYF. The CDR3 nucleotides are TGCGCCAGCAACTCCCCCGGGGATACGCAGTATTTT. Complete variable domain (other parts from reference TRBV5-1 and TRBJ2-3): KAGVTQTPRYLIKTRGQQVTLSCSPISGHRSVSWYQQTPGQGLQFLFEYFSETQRNKGNFPGRFSGRQFSNSRSEMNVSTLELGDSALYLCASNSPGDTQYFGPGTRLTVL.

This clone has a handful of counts. J is TRBJ1-1 and V is TRBV6-5; D is unclear. This CDR3 has 15 amino acids. Trimming removed 9 bases at V and 1 base at J, with 18 bases between. In germline, CDR1 is MNHEY, CDR2 SVGAGI. The CDR3 region is CASLAGRKTNTEAFF. The CDR3 DNA reads TGTGCCAGTTTAGCTGGACGAAAGACGAACACTGAAGCTTTCTTT.

The genes are TRBV5-6 and TRBJ1-2, with 7 bases identical to TRBD1. The CDR3 extends over 17 amino acids. CDR1 SGHDT and CDR2 YYEEEE come from the germline V gene. The V and J ends lost 2 bases and 3 bases, in that order; junction bases with no gene match: 13. The CDR3: CASSLVGSGTAYYGYTF. In DNA form, the CDR3 reads TGTGCCAGCAGCTTAGTTGGATCCGGGACAGCTTACTATGGCTACACCTTC.

This clone was counted only a few times. The chain joins TRBV11-2 to TRBJ2-3, with D unresolved. V was trimmed by 4 bases and J by 5 bases, leaving 16 bases between them. From germline, CDR1 is SGHAT and CDR2 FQNNGV. This CDR3 is built from 15 residues. In DNA, the CDR3 is TGTGCCAGCAGCTCACGGACGGGCGGTCAAGATACGCAGTATTTT. This gives the protein CASSSRTGGQDTQYF.

The chain combines TRBV12-5 with TRBJ1-5; TRBD1 aligns across 7 bases. The V gene end was trimmed by 6 bases and the J gene end by 6 bases; junction bases not matched to a gene: 11. This CDR3 has 15 amino acids. CDR1 is LGHNT and CDR2 is FRNRAP in the germline V gene. CDR3 DNA: TGTGCTAGTGGGAAACCCGGACAGGCGGGTCAGCCCCAGCATTTT. Translation gives CASGKPGQAGQPQHF. The whole variable domain, remainder taken from reference TRBV12-5 and TRBJ1-5, is DARVTQTPRHKVTEMGQEVTMRCQPILGHNTVFWYRQTMMQGLELLAYFRNRAPLDDSGMPKDRFSAEMPDATLATLKIQPSEPRDSAVYFCASGKPGQAGQPQHFGDGTRLSIL.

The CDR3 sequence: CASSPHTGRVDYEQYF. CDR3 DNA: TGTGCCAGCAGCCCCCATACGGGTCGGGTCGACTACGAGCAGTACTTC. The rearrangement uses TRBV5-4 and TRBJ2-7; no definite D call. The length of the CDR3 is 16 residues. The germline CDR1 and CDR2 sequences are SGHNT and YYREEE (reference sequence). Trimming took 4 bases from V and 3 from J, leaving 20 bases between them. Variable domain in full (rest from reference TRBV5-4 and TRBJ2-7): ETGVTQSPTHLIKTRGQQVTLRCSSQSGHNTVSWYQQALGQGPQFIFQYYREEENGRGNFPPRFSGLQFPNYSSELNVNALELDDSALYLCASSPHTGRVDYEQYFGPGTRLTVT.

This clone was recorded only once. This chain uses TRBV11-3 with TRBJ2-5, with D possibly being TRBD2 (6 bases). Per germline, CDR1 SGHNT and CDR2 YENEEA. This CDR3 has 16 amino acids. Trimming took off 1 base at V and 5 bases at J, with 17 bases between the two ends. CDR3 sequence (DNA): TGTGCCAGCAGCTTAGGTCAGACGGGAGCAAGGGAGACCCAGTACTTC. As protein: CASSLGQTGARETQYF.

The chain links TRBV9 to TRBJ1-3, with D possibly TRBD1 on 5 matching bases. The ends were cut back, 3 bases at V and 2 bases at J, with 18 bases in the middle. Germline-derived CDR1 and CDR2 are SGDLS and YYNGEE. This CDR3 comprises 17 residues. The CDR3 sequence: CASSAFPGVLAGNTIYF. CDR3 nucleotides: TGTGCCAGCAGCGCTTTCCCGGGGGTTTTGGCTGGAAACACCATATATTTT.

This chain connects TRBV5-5 to TRBJ1-2; D may be TRBD1 (5 bases). CDR3 length equals 13 residues. V gave up 1 base and J gave up 3 bases, with 7 bases separating them. Germline values: CDR1 SGHKS, CDR2 YYEKEE (reference sequence). The CDR3 DNA reads TGTGCCAGCAGCTTGACGACAGACTATGGCTACACCTTC. It yields the protein CASSLTTDYGYTF.

The genes are TRBV4-2 and TRBJ2-1; tentative D call: TRBD2 (5 bases). This CDR3 region has 15 residues. Trimming removed 4 bases at V and 6 bases at J, with 16 bases between. Germline CDR1 LGHNA, CDR2 YNFKEQ. The CDR3 nucleotides read TGTGCCAGCAGCCTATTCTCACTAGGGCTCAATGAGCAGTTCTTC. Protein sequence: CASSLFSLGLNEQFF.

The gene calls are TRBV4-3 and TRBJ1-5; 7 bases are a match to TRBD1. V was clipped by 3 bases and J by 5 bases; unmatched bases: 22. This CDR3 has 20 residues. Germline lookup yields CDR1 LGHNA and CDR2 YSLEER. CDR3 nucleotide sequence: TGCGCCAGCAGCCACGAAATGCCGGGACAGTTTTTGGGTGGGGATCAGCCCCAGCATTTT. The encoded protein is CASSHEMPGQFLGGDQPQHF.

The chain has TRBV10-3 and TRBJ1-4; D not certain. V lost 0 bases, J lost 3 bases, and 11 bases lay in between. Germline loops: CDR1 ENHRY, CDR2 SYGVKD. The CDR3 covers 16 residues. CDR3 in DNA: TGTGCCATCAGTGAGTCGGGTGGGGTGCCTAATGAAAAACTGTTTTTT. Its protein product is CAISESGGVPNEKLFF.

The rearrangement joins TRBV19 to TRBJ2-7, with 9 bases aligning to TRBD1. The germline V gene has CDR1 LNHDA and CDR2 SQIVND (reference sequence). J was trimmed by 2 bases and V by 10 bases; bases with no gene match: 15. The CDR3 has 16 residues. CDR3 sequence: CANNRGRPQRTYEQYF. DNA of the CDR3: TGTGCCAATAACAGGGGGCGCCCCCAAAGAACCTACGAGCAGTACTTC.

V gene TRBV11-2 combines with J gene TRBJ2-3; 9 bases are shared with TRBD1. J lost 6 bases, V lost 7 bases, and 11 bases had no gene match. Germline values: CDR1 SGHAT, CDR2 FQNNGV. The CDR3 consists of 15 residues. Here the CDR3 DNA reads TGTGCCAGCACCTCACGGGGCGACAGGGGGGATACGCAGTATTTT. Protein: CASTSRGDRGDTQYF.

The V gene is TRBV4-1, the J gene TRBJ1-5; tentative D call: TRBD1 (6 bases). The germline gives CDR1 MGHRA, CDR2 YSYEKL. The germline V and J ends were trimmed by 1 base and 0 bases, with 16 bases remaining between them. CDR3 size: 18 residues. CDR3 DNA: TGCGCCAGCAGCCAAGTGGTGGGGGGCCCATTTAGCAATCAGCCCCAGCATTTT. Its translation is CASSQVVGGPFSNQPQHF.

This clone was seen just once. This chain links TRBV5-1 with TRBJ1-1, with D uncertain. V was shortened by 0 bases and J by 7 bases, with 10 bases between the two germline ends. CDR1 SGHRS and CDR2 YFSETQ come from the germline V gene. The CDR3 sequence is 13 residues long. The CDR3 protein is CASSLGGDFEAFF. CDR3 in DNA: TGCGCCAGCAGCTTGGGCGGAGATTTTGAAGCTTTCTTT. The full variable domain, completed using reference TRBV5-1 and TRBJ1-1, is KAGVTQTPRYLIKTRGQQVTLSCSPISGHRSVSWYQQTPGQGLQFLFEYFSETQRNKGNFPGRFSGRQFSNSRSEMNVSTLELGDSALYLCASSLGGDFEAFFGQGTRLTVV.

V is TRBV10-3 and J is TRBJ2-3; 11 bases match TRBD2. Germline assignment: CDR1 ENHRY and CDR2 SYGVKD. The CDR3 has 14 amino acids. V was pared by 10 bases and J by 5 bases, with 8 bases of the junction left unmatched. The CDR3 DNA reads TGTGCCACCGGTAGCGGGGGGGCGGGAGATACGCAGTATTTT. This codes for CATGSGGAGDTQYF.

The chain couples TRBV7-9 to TRBJ1-5; possible D gene TRBD1, 5 bases. Germline values: CDR1 SEHNR, CDR2 FQNEAQ (reference sequence). V dropped 6 bases and J dropped 0 bases, with 12 bases sitting between them. The CDR3 is 15 amino acids. CDR3: CASSSGIYSNQPQHF. The CDR3 DNA follows: TGTGCCAGCAGTTCAGGGATTTATAGCAATCAGCCCCAGCATTTT.

The J gene is TRBJ1-1, the V gene TRBV7-9, with TRBD1 identical over 7 bases. J gave up 1 base and V 5 bases, and 7 bases lay outside the gene matches. CDR1 SEHNR and CDR2 FQNEAQ come from the germline V gene (reference sequence). The CDR3 is made up of 15 amino acids. The CDR3 is CASSTTGQANTEAFF. The CDR3 coding sequence is TGTGCCAGCAGCACGACCGGACAGGCGAACACTGAAGCTTTCTTT.

The chain recombines TRBV5-8 with TRBJ2-6; TRBD1 is a possible D gene (6 bases). V was clipped by 4 bases and J by 0 bases, with 11 bases between them. The CDR3 contains 16 residues. The germline gives CDR1 SGHTS, CDR2 YDEGEE. The CDR3 reads CASSDGTPSGANVLTF. The CDR3 bases are TGTGCCAGCAGCGACGGGACACCCTCTGGGGCCAACGTCCTGACTTTC.

The rearrangement joins TRBV19 to TRBJ1-2; D might be TRBD1 (6 bases). The length of the CDR3 is 15 residues. Germline CDR1 reads LNHDA; CDR2 reads SQIVND (reference sequence). V was trimmed by 7 bases and J by 2 bases, leaving 17 bases between them. CDR3 loop: CASTRGAANNYGYTF. In DNA form, the CDR3 reads TGTGCCAGTACTAGGGGGGCAGCTAACAACTATGGCTACACCTTC.

This clone was recorded a few times. The rearrangement joins TRBV5-1 to TRBJ2-2; 9 bases agree with TRBD2. The CDR3 extends over 17 amino acids. CDR1 is SGHRS, CDR2 YFSETQ, per germline. The J segment lost 0 bases and the V segment lost 4 bases, leaving 7 bases of the junction unmatched. The CDR3, as DNA: TGCGCCAGCAGCGAAGCAGCGGGAGGCTCGAACACCGGGGAGCTGTTTTTT. It codes for CASSEAAGGSNTGELFF.

The CDR3 is CASRPHRGESRSWGYTF. CDR3 nucleotide sequence: TGTGCCAGCAGGCCTCACCGGGGGGAGTCTAGGTCCTGGGGCTACACCTTC. This chain joins TRBV7-9 and TRBJ1-2; D is possibly TRBD1 (5 bases). This CDR3 has 17 residues. V was trimmed by 6 bases and J by 8 bases, leaving 28 bases between them. CDR1 is SEHNR and CDR2 is FQNEAQ in the germline V gene (reference sequence).

The gene calls are TRBV5-4 and TRBJ1-5, with 9 bases identical to TRBD1. Germline trimming cut 5 bases from V and 4 bases from J; bases unmatched to any gene: 7. Germline CDR1 reads SGHNT; CDR2 reads YYREEE (reference sequence). The CDR3 covers 15 residues. In nucleotides, the CDR3 is TGTGCCAGCAGTCCCGACAGGGGGGCGAATCAGCCCCAGCATTTT. Protein: CASSPDRGANQPQHF.